This TCR beta chain is from a study of T-cell reconstitution after alpha-beta-depleted transplantation in children. Study observations and caveats: Some patients' high day-60 TCRbeta diversity was attributed to recipient cells surviving conditioning. From newly produced T cells came most of the T-cell counts and diversity one year after transplant. Approximately two months post-transplant, alpha-beta T cells reportedly originated from several hundred expanded graft clones.

Germline CDR1 reads MNHEY; CDR2 reads SVGAGI. This CDR3 region has 16 residues. Construction of the TCRbeta library involved unique molecular identifiers. TCRdb re-derived calls from the PCR reads in MiXCR, one entry per CDR3 protein. The sample lists 450,000 to 550,000 distinct CDR3 sequences; roughly 11% were seen once. As for this clonotype: Its target is unknown. At one of its ends the junction is not consistent with the germline gene, which may arise from a read error.

The TCR comes from a female patient under 10 years old who had a stem cell transplant for aplastic anemia, so the T cells may come from the graft donor. The chain combines TRBV6-5 with TRBJ2-5; TRBD2 is a possible D gene (5 bases). Sequenced material: PBMCs, mostly from graft donor cells, taken 180 days after TCRalphabeta/CD19-depleted stem cell transplant. The CDR3 protein is CAGSYSQVPRGETQYF. CDR3 in DNA: TGTGCCGGCAGTTACTCGCAGGTCCCTCGGGGAGAGACCCAGTACTTC.